One sample yielded the 22 T cell receptor beta chains listed below, sequenced in a study of blood T cell repertoires in COVID-19. The method was immunoSEQ multiplex PCR; TCRdb's version includes in-frame clones alone and lacks a portion of them. The sample holds 25,000 to 30,000 clones; roughly 90% are singletons and the top ten take 3.5% to 4.5%. Material: peripheral blood. The receptors come from a human donor in a cohort sampled during active COVID-19.

The gene calls are TRBV7-9 and TRBJ2-5; D gene ambiguous. The length of the CDR3 is 17 residues. V dropped 5 bases and J dropped 4 bases, with 23 bases sitting between them. Germline CDR1 and CDR2: SEHNR and FQNEAQ (reference sequence). The CDR3: CASSLRLAVSVGETQYF. CDR3 nucleotide sequence: TGTGCCAGCAGCCTACGATTAGCCGTTTCTGTAGGAGAGACCCAGTACTTC. The full variable domain, with the rest looked up from reference TRBV7-9 and TRBJ2-5, is DTGVSQNPRHKITKRGQNVTFRCDPISEHNRLYWYRQTLGQGPEFLTYFQNEAQLEKSRLLSDRFSAERPKGSFSTLEIQRTEQGDSAMYLCASSLRLAVSVGETQYFGPGTRLLVL.

V gene TRBV28 combines with J gene TRBJ1-5; D remains unclear. The CDR3 runs to 15 residues. The germline V gene has CDR1 MDHEN and CDR2 SYDVKM. The ends were cut back, 6 bases at V and 1 base at J, with 13 bases in the middle. The CDR3 here is CASSRPSLSNQPQHF. CDR3 DNA sequence: TGTGCCAGCAGCCGCCCCTCACTGAGCAATCAGCCCCAGCATTTT.

The rearrangement uses TRBV19 and TRBJ1-2; 8 bases line up with TRBD1. Germline V gives CDR1 LNHDA, CDR2 SQIVND (reference sequence). CDR3 length: 14 residues. Unmatched junction bases numbered 7, after V lost 7 bases and J lost 3 bases. CDR3 in amino acids: CASIGQGADYGYTF. CDR3 sequence (DNA): TGTGCCAGTATTGGGCAGGGGGCAGACTATGGCTACACCTTC.

This chain links TRBV5-8 with TRBJ1-2; D might be TRBD1 (5 bases). V was pared by 4 bases and J by 2 bases, with 9 bases between. Germline CDR1 is SGHTS and CDR2 is YDEGEE. CDR3 length: 13 residues. The CDR3 loop reads CASSRDRNYGYTF. The CDR3 bases are TGTGCCAGCAGCCGCGACAGAAACTATGGCTACACCTTC.

CDR3 nucleotide sequence: TGTGCCACAGGGACAGGGGTCGGGGAGCTGTTTTTT. This codes for CATGTGVGELFF. The chain carries TRBV24-1 and TRBJ2-2; 10 nucleotides align to TRBD1. In germline, CDR1 is KGHDR, CDR2 SFDVKD. The V segment lost 10 bases and the J segment 7 bases; nucleotides outside the gene matches: 2. CDR3 size: 12 residues.

The gene calls are TRBV7-2 and TRBJ2-5, with D perhaps matching TRBD2 (5 bases). The CDR3 totals 14 residues. CDR1 and CDR2 (germline): SGHTA, FQGNSA. V was shortened by 4 bases and J by 4 bases, with 13 bases between the two germline ends. The CDR3 region has the DNA TGTGCCAGCAGCTCCTGGGAGTGGGGAGAGACCCAGTACTTC. Translated, it gives CASSSWEWGETQYF.

The chain combines TRBV5-1 with TRBJ2-3, with D possibly TRBD2 on 5 matching bases. V was trimmed by 5 bases and J by 2 bases, leaving 9 bases between them. Germline lookup yields CDR1 SGHRS and CDR2 YFSETQ. CDR3 size: 13 residues. The DNA for the CDR3 is TGCGCCAGCAGAGAGGGTACCACAGATACGCAGTATTTT. Residues: CASREGTTDTQYF.

The gene calls are TRBV4-3 and TRBJ2-6, with TRBD1 as a possible D gene (5 bases). Germline CDR1 and CDR2: LGHNA and YSLEER. V lost 3 bases to trimming and J lost 3 bases, with 6 bases between them. CDR3 size: 14 residues. For the CDR3, the DNA is TGCGCCAGCAGCCAGACAGTTGGGGCCAACGTCCTGACTTTC. This translates into CASSQTVGANVLTF.

The chain employs TRBV11-2 and TRBJ2-1, with D maybe TRBD2 (6 bases). The CDR3 sequence is 15 residues long. V lost 4 bases, J lost 3 bases, and 13 bases lay in between. The germline CDR1 and CDR2 sequences are SGHAT and FQNNGV. CDR3 protein: CASSSTGTYYNEQFF. The CDR3 DNA reads TGTGCCAGCAGCTCCACCGGGACTTACTACAATGAGCAGTTCTTC. The complete variable domain, with remaining parts taken from reference TRBV11-2 and TRBJ2-1, reads EAGVAQSPRYKIIEKRQSVAFWCNPISGHATLYWYQQILGQGPKLLIQFQNNGVVDDSQLPKDRFSAERLKGVDSTLKIQPAKLEDSAVYLCASSSTGTYYNEQFFGPGTRLTVL.

The chain joins TRBV30 to TRBJ1-2; 9 bases line up with TRBD1. CDR3 length: 14 amino acids. Germline lookup yields CDR1 GTSNPN and CDR2 SVGIG (reference sequence). V shed 5 bases, J shed 1 base, and the junction held 5 bases outside the gene matches. The CDR3 DNA reads TGTGCCTGGTACAGGGGGCGGGTTAACTATGGCTACACCTTC. Its translation is CAWYRGRVNYGYTF.

The V call is TRBV7-2, the J call TRBJ1-3; the D is unclear. Germline V CDR1 and CDR2: SGHTA, FQGNSA. CDR3 length: 13 amino acids. V lost 3 bases, J lost 1 base, and 4 bases lay in between. The chain's CDR3 is CASSFLSGNTIYF. CDR3 DNA: TGTGCCAGCAGCTTCTTATCTGGAAACACCATATATTTT.

The chain employs TRBV7-8 and TRBJ2-1; D is perhaps TRBD2 (6 bases). Trimming stripped 2 bases from V and 7 bases from J, with 12 bases between. Per the germline V gene, CDR1 is SGHVS and CDR2 is FQNEAQ. This CDR3 region has 14 residues. Here the CDR3 reads CASSLRRGSNEQFF. CDR3 in DNA: TGTGCCAGCAGCTTAAGACGGGGGAGTAATGAGCAGTTCTTC.

This chain joins TRBV5-4 and TRBJ2-3; the D gene is possibly TRBD2 (6 bases). CDR1 and CDR2 from the germline V gene are SGHNT and YYREEE (reference sequence). Trimming took 1 base from V and 1 from J, leaving 13 bases between them. There are 16 residues in the CDR3. The CDR3 nucleotides are TGTGCCAGCAGCTTGTCGGCGGGGCACGGCACAGATACGCAGTATTTT. Its translation is CASSLSAGHGTDTQYF.

V and J are TRBV10-3 and TRBJ1-2; 8 nucleotides align to TRBD1. V was pared by 4 bases and J by 8 bases, with 6 bases of the junction left unmatched. The CDR3 covers 13 residues. Per germline, CDR1 ENHRY and CDR2 SYGVKD. This chain's CDR3 is CAISVDRAGGYTF. The CDR3 region has the DNA TGTGCCATCAGTGTGGACAGGGCTGGAGGCTACACCTTC.

The rearrangement links TRBV7-2 to TRBJ2-3; weak D call: TRBD1 (6 bases). This CDR3 has 15 amino acids. Germline lookup yields CDR1 SGHTA and CDR2 FQGNSA. Trimming left V 4 bases short and J 6 bases short, with 17 bases between. CDR3 nucleotide sequence: TGTGCCAGCAGCTCGGGGAACAGGGTGGGGGATACGCAGTATTTT. It codes for CASSSGNRVGDTQYF.

The genes are TRBV30 and TRBJ2-1, with 13 bases that match TRBD2. The CDR3 is 15 amino acids. Germline CDR1 is GTSNPN and CDR2 is SVGIG (reference sequence). Unmatched junction bases numbered 5, after V lost 5 bases and J lost 4 bases. Written as DNA, the CDR3 is TGTGCCTGGGGGACGGGACTAGCGGGATACAATGAGCAGTTCTTC. It encodes CAWGTGLAGYNEQFF.

The chain carries TRBV11-2 and TRBJ2-2; maybe TRBD1 (5 bases). Per the germline V gene, CDR1 is SGHAT and CDR2 is FQNNGV. Trimming left V 1 base short and J 1 base short, with 7 bases between. The CDR3 contains 15 residues. The CDR3 protein is CASSLAQVNTGELFF. The CDR3 region has the DNA TGTGCCAGCAGCTTAGCACAGGTGAACACCGGGGAGCTGTTTTTT.

The rearrangement joins TRBV3-1 (or the pseudogene TRBV3-2) to TRBJ1-6, with 7 bases aligning to TRBD1. J lost 8 bases, V lost 3 bases, and 1 base had no gene match. The CDR3 consists of 13 residues. The germline CDR1 and CDR2 sequences are LGHDT and YNNKEL (reference sequence). The CDR3 reads CASSHDRDSPLHF. Written as DNA, the CDR3 is TGTGCCAGCAGCCACGACAGGGATTCACCCCTCCACTTT.

The chain is built from TRBV3-1 (or the pseudogene TRBV3-2) and TRBJ2-7; D call uncertain. Trimming took 6 bases from V and 8 from J, leaving 14 bases between them. This CDR3 spans 12 amino acids. The V gene's germline CDR1 is LGHDT and CDR2 YNNKEL (reference sequence). Written as DNA, the CDR3 is TGTGCCAGCAGTCGCGCCCTAGAGAAGCAGTACTTC. Translated: CASSRALEKQYF.

This clone showed up just a few times. The chain combines TRBV5-1 with TRBJ1-4; D gene uncertain. The germline V and J ends were trimmed by 4 bases and 8 bases, with 15 bases remaining between them. CDR1 and CDR2 from the germline V gene are SGHRS and YFSETQ. There are 14 residues in the CDR3. In DNA form, the CDR3 reads TGCGCCAGCAGCATCCGAGAGGGCTCCGAAAAACTGTTTTTT. This encodes CASSIREGSEKLFF.

The rearrangement joins TRBV9 to TRBJ2-3; TRBD2 matches 15 bases. Trimming removed 0 bases from V and 0 bases from J; junction bases left unmatched: 8. The CDR3 is made up of 20 amino acids. Germline CDR1 is SGDLS and CDR2 is YYNGEE. The CDR3 loop reads CASSVEGLAGGSPSTDTQYF. Written as DNA, the CDR3 is TGTGCCAGCAGCGTAGAGGGACTAGCGGGGGGTAGTCCTAGCACAGATACGCAGTATTTT.

This clone has only a few counts. The chain is built from TRBV30 and TRBJ2-2, with TRBD2 as a possible D gene (6 bases). The CDR3 length is 15 residues. Germline CDR1 reads GTSNPN; CDR2 reads SVGIG (reference sequence). V was trimmed by 0 bases and J by 0 bases, leaving 8 bases between them. The chain's CDR3 is CAWSVRGSNTGELFF. The DNA for the CDR3 is TGTGCCTGGAGTGTACGGGGGTCGAACACCGGGGAGCTGTTTTTT.